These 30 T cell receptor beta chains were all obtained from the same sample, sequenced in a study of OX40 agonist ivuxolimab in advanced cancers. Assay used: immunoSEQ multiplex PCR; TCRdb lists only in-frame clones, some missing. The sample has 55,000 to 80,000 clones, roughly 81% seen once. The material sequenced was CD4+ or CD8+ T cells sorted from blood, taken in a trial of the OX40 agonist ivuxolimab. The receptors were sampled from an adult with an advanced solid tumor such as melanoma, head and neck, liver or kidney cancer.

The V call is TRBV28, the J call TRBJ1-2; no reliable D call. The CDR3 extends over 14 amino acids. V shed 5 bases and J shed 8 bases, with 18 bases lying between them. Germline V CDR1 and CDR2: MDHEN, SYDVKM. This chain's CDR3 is CASSSYGRQPGYTF. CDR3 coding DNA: TGTGCCAGCAGTAGCTACGGACGTCAGCCAGGCTACACCTTC.

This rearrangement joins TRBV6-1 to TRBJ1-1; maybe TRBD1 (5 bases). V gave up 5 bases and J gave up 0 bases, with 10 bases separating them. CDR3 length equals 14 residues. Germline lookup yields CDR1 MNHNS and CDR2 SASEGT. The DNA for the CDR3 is TGTGCCAGCAGTCTGAGGGGTATGAACACTGAAGCTTTCTTT. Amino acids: CASSLRGMNTEAFF.

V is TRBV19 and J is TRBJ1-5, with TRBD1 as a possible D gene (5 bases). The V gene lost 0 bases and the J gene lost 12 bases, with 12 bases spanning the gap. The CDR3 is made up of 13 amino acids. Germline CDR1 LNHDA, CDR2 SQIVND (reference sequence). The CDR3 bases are TGTGCCAGTAGTATAGATTACAGGAAAATCCAGCATTTT. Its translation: CASSIDYRKIQHF.

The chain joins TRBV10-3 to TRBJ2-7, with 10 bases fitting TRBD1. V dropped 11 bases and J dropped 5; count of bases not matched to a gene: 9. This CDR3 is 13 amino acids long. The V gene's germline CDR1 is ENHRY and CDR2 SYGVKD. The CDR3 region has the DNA TGTGCCTTATCTGGACAGGGGGTCCACGAGCAGTACTTC. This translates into CALSGQGVHEQYF.

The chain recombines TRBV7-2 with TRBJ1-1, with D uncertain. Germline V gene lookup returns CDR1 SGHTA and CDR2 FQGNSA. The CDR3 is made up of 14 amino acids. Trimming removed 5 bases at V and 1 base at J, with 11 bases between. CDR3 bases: TGTGCCAGCAGCCGTCCCTGGGGGAACACTGAAGCTTTCTTT. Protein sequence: CASSRPWGNTEAFF.

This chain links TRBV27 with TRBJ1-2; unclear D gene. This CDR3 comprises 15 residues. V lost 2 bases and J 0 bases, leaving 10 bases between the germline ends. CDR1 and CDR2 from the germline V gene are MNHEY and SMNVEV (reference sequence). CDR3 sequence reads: CASSLEGRANYGYTF. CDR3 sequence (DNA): TGTGCCAGCAGTTTAGAAGGCAGAGCTAACTATGGCTACACCTTC.

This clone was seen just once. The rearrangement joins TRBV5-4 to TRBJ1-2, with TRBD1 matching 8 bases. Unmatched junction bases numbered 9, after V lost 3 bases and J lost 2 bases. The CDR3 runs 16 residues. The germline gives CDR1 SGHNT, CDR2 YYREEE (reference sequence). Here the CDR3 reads CASSSVGTGINYGYTF. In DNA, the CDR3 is TGTGCCAGCAGCTCAGTTGGGACAGGCATCAACTATGGCTACACCTTC.

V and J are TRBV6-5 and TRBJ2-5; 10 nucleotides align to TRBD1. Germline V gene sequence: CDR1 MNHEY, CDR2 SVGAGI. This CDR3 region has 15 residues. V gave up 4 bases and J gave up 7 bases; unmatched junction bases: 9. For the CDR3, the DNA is TGTGCCAGCAGTTTCCTGACAGGGGGCAGTGGGACCCAGTACTTC. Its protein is CASSFLTGGSGTQYF.

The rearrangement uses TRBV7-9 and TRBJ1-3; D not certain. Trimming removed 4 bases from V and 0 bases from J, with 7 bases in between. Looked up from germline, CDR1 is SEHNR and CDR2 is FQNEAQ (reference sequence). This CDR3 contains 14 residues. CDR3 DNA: TGTGCCAGCAGCTCCGGGTCCTCTGGAAACACCATATATTTT. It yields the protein CASSSGSSGNTIYF. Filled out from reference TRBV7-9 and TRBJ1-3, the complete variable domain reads DTGVSQNPRHKITKRGQNVTFRCDPISEHNRLYWYRQTLGQGPEFLTYFQNEAQLEKSRLLSDRFSAERPKGSFSTLEIQRTEQGDSAMYLCASSSGSSGNTIYFGEGSWLTVV.

In nucleotides, the CDR3 is TGTGCCAGCAGCCAAGATACAGCCGTCGGGTCCTACAATGAGCAGTTCTTC. Translated: CASSQDTAVGSYNEQFF. The chain couples TRBV4-2 to TRBJ2-1; D is uncertain. Germline V lookup: CDR1 LGHNA, CDR2 YNFKEQ. V was shortened by 0 bases and J by 1 base, with 13 bases between the two germline ends. CDR3 size: 17 residues.

CDR3 bases: TGCGCCAGCAGCTCTCTTCCTACAGATACGCAGTATTTT. Its protein is CASSSLPTDTQYF. The chain employs TRBV5-1 and TRBJ2-3; D not certain. The CDR3 sequence is 13 residues long. V lost 3 bases to trimming and J lost 3 bases, with 8 bases between them. Germline-derived CDR1 and CDR2 are SGHRS and YFSETQ.

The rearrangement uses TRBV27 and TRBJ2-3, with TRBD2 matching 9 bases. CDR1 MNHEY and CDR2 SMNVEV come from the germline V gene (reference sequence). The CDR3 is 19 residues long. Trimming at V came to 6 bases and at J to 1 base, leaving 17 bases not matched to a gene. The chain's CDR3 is CASSVYGGGGAGRTDTQYF. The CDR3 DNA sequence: TGTGCCAGCAGCGTTTACGGGGGCGGGGGGGCCGGACGCACAGATACGCAGTATTTT.

The DNA of the CDR3 is TGCGCCAGCAGCTTGGACGCGGGCAGCTCTAGCACAGATACGCAGTATTTT. Its protein is CASSLDAGSSSTDTQYF. The rearrangement links TRBV5-1 to TRBJ2-3; TRBD2 might be the D (5 bases). This CDR3 contains 17 residues. The V gene lost 0 bases and the J gene lost 0 bases, with 14 bases spanning the gap. The germline CDR1 and CDR2 sequences are SGHRS and YFSETQ. Full variable domain (outside the CDR3, taken from reference TRBV5-1 and TRBJ2-3): KAGVTQTPRYLIKTRGQQVTLSCSPISGHRSVSWYQQTPGQGLQFLFEYFSETQRNKGNFPGRFSGRQFSNSRSEMNVSTLELGDSALYLCASSLDAGSSSTDTQYFGPGTRLTVL.

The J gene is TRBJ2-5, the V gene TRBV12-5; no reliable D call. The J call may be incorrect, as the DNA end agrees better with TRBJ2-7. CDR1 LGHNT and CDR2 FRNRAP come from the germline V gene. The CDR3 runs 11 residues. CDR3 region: CASGLDYEQYF. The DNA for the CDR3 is TGTGCTAGTGGTTTGGACTACGAGCAGTACTTC.

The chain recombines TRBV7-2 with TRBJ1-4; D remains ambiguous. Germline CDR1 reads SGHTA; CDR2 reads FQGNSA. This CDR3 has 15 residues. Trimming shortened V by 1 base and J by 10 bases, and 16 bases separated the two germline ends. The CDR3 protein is CASSLEGALEGKLFF. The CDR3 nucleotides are TGTGCCAGCAGCTTAGAGGGCGCATTGGAAGGAAAACTGTTTTTT. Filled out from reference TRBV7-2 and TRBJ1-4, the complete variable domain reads GAGVSQSPSNKVTEKGKDVELRCDPISGHTALYWYRQSLGQGLEFLIYFQGNSAPDKSGLPSDRFSAERTGGSVSTLTIQRTQQEDSAVYLCASSLEGALEGKLFFGSGTQLSVL.

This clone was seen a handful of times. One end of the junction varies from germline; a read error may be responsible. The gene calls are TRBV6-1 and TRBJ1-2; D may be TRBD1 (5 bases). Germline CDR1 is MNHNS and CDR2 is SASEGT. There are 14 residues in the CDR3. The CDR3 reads CAGRPWGLNYGYTF. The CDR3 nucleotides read TGTGCCGGCAGACCTTGGGGCCTTAACTATGGCTACACCTTC.

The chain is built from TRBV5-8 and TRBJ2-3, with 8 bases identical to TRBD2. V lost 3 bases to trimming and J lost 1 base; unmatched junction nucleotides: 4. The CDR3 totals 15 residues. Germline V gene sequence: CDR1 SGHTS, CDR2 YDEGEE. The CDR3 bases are TGTGCCAGCAGCTCACCGGGAGGGGGCACAGATACGCAGTATTTT. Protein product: CASSSPGGGTDTQYF.

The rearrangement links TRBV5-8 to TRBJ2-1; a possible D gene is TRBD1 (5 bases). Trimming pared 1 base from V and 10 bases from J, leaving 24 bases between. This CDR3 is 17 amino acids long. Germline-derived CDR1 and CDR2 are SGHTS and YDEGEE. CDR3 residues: CASSLRSTGPKKGEQFF. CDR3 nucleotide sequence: TGTGCCAGCAGCTTGAGGTCTACAGGACCAAAAAAGGGGGAGCAGTTCTTC.

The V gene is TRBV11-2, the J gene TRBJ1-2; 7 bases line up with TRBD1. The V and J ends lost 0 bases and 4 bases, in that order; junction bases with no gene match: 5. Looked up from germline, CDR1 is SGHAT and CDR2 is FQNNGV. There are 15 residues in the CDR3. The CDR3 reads CASSLDGGQAYGYTF. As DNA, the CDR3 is TGTGCCAGCAGCTTAGATGGTGGACAGGCCTATGGCTACACCTTC.

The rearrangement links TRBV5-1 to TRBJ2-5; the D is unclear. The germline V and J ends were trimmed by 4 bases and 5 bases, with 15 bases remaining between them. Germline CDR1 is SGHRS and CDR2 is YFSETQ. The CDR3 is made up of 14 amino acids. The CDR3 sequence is CASSVFQAMETQYF. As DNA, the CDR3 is TGCGCCAGCAGCGTGTTCCAGGCAATGGAGACCCAGTACTTC.

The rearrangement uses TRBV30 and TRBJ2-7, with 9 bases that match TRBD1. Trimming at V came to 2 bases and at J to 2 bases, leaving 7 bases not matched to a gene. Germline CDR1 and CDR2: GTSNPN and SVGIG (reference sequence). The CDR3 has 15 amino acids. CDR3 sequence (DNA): TGTGCCTGGAGTCCGGGACAGGGTATACCCTACGAGCAGTACTTC. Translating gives CAWSPGQGIPYEQYF.

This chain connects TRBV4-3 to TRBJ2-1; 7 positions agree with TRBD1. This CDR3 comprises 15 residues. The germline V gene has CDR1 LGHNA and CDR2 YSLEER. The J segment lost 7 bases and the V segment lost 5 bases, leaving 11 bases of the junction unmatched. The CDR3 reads CASSTRQGLWNEQFF. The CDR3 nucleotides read TGCGCCAGCAGCACCCGACAGGGCCTATGGAATGAGCAGTTCTTC.

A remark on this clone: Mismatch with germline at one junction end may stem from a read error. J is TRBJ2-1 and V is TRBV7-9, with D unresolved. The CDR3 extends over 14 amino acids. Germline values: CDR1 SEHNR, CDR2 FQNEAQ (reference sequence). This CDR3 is CASSQGIQFDEQFF. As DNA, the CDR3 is TGCGCCAGCAGCCAAGGTATACAGTTCGATGAGCAGTTCTTC.

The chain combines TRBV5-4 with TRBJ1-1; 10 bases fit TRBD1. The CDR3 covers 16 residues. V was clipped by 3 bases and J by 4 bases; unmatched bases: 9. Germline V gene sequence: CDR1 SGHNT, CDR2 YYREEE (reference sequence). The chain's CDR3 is CASSSFGTGVGTEAFF. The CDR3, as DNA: TGTGCCAGCAGCTCGTTCGGGACAGGGGTTGGCACTGAAGCTTTCTTT. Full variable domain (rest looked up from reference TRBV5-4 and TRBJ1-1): ETGVTQSPTHLIKTRGQQVTLRCSSQSGHNTVSWYQQALGQGPQFIFQYYREEENGRGNFPPRFSGLQFPNYSSELNVNALELDDSALYLCASSSFGTGVGTEAFFGQGTRLTVV.

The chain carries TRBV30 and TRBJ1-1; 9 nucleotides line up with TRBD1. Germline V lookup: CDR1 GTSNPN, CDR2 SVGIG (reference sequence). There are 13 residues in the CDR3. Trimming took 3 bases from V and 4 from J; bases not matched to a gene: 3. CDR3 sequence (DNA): TGTGCCTGGAGGCAACAGGGGGCCACTGAAGCTTTCTTT. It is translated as CAWRQQGATEAFF.

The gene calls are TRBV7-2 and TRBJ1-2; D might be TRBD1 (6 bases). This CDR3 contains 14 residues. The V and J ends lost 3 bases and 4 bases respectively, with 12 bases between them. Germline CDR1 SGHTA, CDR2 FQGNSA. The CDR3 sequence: CASSFLGGGYGYTF. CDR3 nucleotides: TGTGCCAGCAGCTTCCTCGGGGGCGGCTATGGCTACACCTTC. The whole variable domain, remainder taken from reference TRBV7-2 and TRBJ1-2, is GAGVSQSPSNKVTEKGKDVELRCDPISGHTALYWYRQSLGQGLEFLIYFQGNSAPDKSGLPSDRFSAERTGGSVSTLTIQRTQQEDSAVYLCASSFLGGGYGYTFGSGTRLTVV.

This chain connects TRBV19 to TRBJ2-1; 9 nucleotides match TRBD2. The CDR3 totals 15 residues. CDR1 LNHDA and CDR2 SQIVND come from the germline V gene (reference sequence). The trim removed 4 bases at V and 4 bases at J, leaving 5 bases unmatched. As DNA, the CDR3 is TGTGCCAGTAGTACCACGGGACTAGCATACAATGAGCAGTTCTTC. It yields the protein CASSTTGLAYNEQFF.

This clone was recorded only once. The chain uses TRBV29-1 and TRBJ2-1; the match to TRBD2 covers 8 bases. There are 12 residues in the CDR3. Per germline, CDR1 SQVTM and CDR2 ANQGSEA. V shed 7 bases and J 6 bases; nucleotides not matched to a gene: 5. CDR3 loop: CSAAGERNEQFF. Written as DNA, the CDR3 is TGCAGCGCAGCGGGGGAACGCAATGAGCAGTTCTTC.

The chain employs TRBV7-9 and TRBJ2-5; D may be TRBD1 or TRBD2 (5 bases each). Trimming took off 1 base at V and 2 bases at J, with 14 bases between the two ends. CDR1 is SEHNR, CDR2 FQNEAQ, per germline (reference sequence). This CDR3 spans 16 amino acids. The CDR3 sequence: CASSLGRGALQETQYF. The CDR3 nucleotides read TGTGCCAGCAGCTTAGGACGAGGGGCACTACAAGAGACCCAGTACTTC.

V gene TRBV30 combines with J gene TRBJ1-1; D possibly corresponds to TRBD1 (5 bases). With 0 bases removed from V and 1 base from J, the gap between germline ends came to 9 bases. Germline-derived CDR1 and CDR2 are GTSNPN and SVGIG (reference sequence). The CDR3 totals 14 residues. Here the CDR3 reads CAWSVGEPNTEAFF. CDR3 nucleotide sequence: TGTGCCTGGAGTGTAGGGGAACCGAACACTGAAGCTTTCTTT.